This T cell receptor beta chain was sequenced for a study of control samples from healthy donors and cancer patients. Using immunoSEQ multiplex PCR, the repertoire was profiled, and TCRdb retains in-frame clones only, with some absent. The sample includes tens of thousands of clones, approximately 93% of them seen just once. The germline V and J ends were trimmed by 4 bases and 1 base, with 7 bases remaining between them. The CDR3 loop spans 13 amino acids. Germline V gene lookup returns CDR1 SGHNT and CDR2 YENEEA. This chain joins TRBV11-3 and TRBJ1-1; D possibly corresponds to TRBD1 (6 bases). The sample taken for sequencing was blood. The sequence was collected from a woman in her 30s in good health. For the CDR3, the DNA is TGTGCCAGCAGCTCACAGGGGAACACTGAAGCTTTCTTT. Translation: CASSSQGNTEAFF.